A selection of T cell receptor beta chains follows, all from one sample in a study of T cell changes during pregnancy in multiple sclerosis. Assay used: immunoSEQ multiplex PCR; TCRdb lists only in-frame clones, some missing. Among about 120,000 clones, about 93% were seen once, and the ten largest hold 6.2%. Sequences were derived from peripheral blood, sampled before pregnancy. These receptors originate from a female donor with multiple sclerosis, enrolled in a pregnancy study. Each CDR3 is given with its conserved first and last residue. Each record gives: D gene, V gene, J gene, clone size, CDR3 length, CDR3 protein, CDR3 DNA. The D gene is left open where the match is weak. Part of the rows lack a size; the others show once, few, many or a class for expanded clones.

-	TRBV7-9	TRBJ1-4	-	16	CASSPFAAATNEKLFF	TGTGCCAGCAGCCCGTTTGCGGCGGCAACTAATGAAAAACTGTTTTTT
TRBD2	TRBV19	TRBJ2-2	-	15	CASTSTSGSHGELFF	TGTGCCAGTACCTCGACTAGCGGGAGTCACGGGGAGCTGTTTTTT
-	TRBV6-1	TRBJ2-3	once	16	CASSEASGRSTDTQYF	TGTGCCAGCAGTGAAGCTAGCGGCCGTAGCACAGATACGCAGTATTTT
TRBD1	TRBV9	TRBJ2-5	-	14	CASSEGQGQETQYF	TGTGCCAGCAGTGAAGGACAGGGGCAAGAGACCCAGTACTTC
TRBD1	TRBV7-8	TRBJ1-4	-	14	CASSWDRRNEKLFF	TGTGCCAGCAGTTGGGACAGGCGAAATGAAAAACTGTTTTTT
-	TRBV5-1	TRBJ2-5	-	15	CASSLGRRGRETQYF	TGCGCCAGCAGCTTGGGACGGAGAGGAAGGGAGACCCAGTACTTC
-	TRBV5-8	TRBJ1-5	-	15	CASSLTGVGNQPQHF	TGTGCCAGCAGCTTAACAGGTGTAGGAAATCAGCCCCAGCATTTT
-	TRBV6-5	TRBJ1-1	-	14	CASSQPGSNTEAFF	TGTGCCAGCAGTCAACCGGGTTCGAACACTGAAGCTTTCTTT
TRBD1	TRBV5-1	TRBJ1-1	-	13	CASRVGTGLEAFF	TGCGCCAGCAGAGTAGGGACAGGCCTTGAAGCTTTCTTT
TRBD1	TRBV5-4	TRBJ1-2	-	14	CASGRDSYYYGYTF	TGTGCCAGCGGAAGGGACAGTTACTACTATGGCTACACCTTC
-	TRBV19	TRBJ2-4	-	16	CASSKGGYLAKNIQYF	TGTGCCAGTAGTAAAGGCGGGTACTTAGCCAAAAACATTCAGTACTTC
TRBD2	TRBV5-1	TRBJ2-3	-	19	CASSWDPGLAGEVTDTQYF	TGCGCCAGCAGCTGGGACCCGGGACTAGCGGGGGAGGTCACAGATACGCAGTATTTT
TRBD1	TRBV15	TRBJ2-7	-	15	CATSRAGTGTYEQYF	TGTGCCACCAGCAGAGCAGGGACAGGCACCTACGAGCAGTACTTC
-	TRBV5-4	TRBJ2-5	-	14	CASSLARVQETQYF	TGTGCCAGCAGCTTGGCCAGGGTGCAAGAGACCCAGTACTTC
TRBD1	TRBV2	TRBJ1-5	-	15	CASGNDRVRNQPQHF	TGTGCCAGCGGAAACGACAGGGTCCGCAATCAGCCCCAGCATTTT
-	TRBV7-2	TRBJ2-1	-	16	CASSFPLQTVYNEQFF	TGTGCCAGCAGCTTTCCCTTACAGACAGTATACAATGAGCAGTTCTTC
TRBD2	TRBV5-4	TRBJ2-5	-	15	CASSTGLAGGETQYF	TGTGCCAGCAGCACTGGACTAGCGGGAGGGGAGACCCAGTACTTC
TRBD1	TRBV6-5	TRBJ2-1	-	14	CASSAGGRDNEQFF	TGTGCCAGCAGTGCAGGGGGAAGGGACAATGAGCAGTTCTTC
-	TRBV6-5	TRBJ1-4	once	14	CASSYSRGGEKLFF	TGTGCCAGCAGTTACTCAAGAGGGGGTGAAAAACTGTTTTTT
-	TRBV29-1	TRBJ1-2	-	11	CSVRTENGYTF	TGCAGCGTTCGGACAGAGAATGGCTACACCTTC
-	TRBV7-8	TRBJ1-2	-	14	CASSLGHTNYGYTF	TGTGCCAGCAGCTTAGGACACACCAACTATGGCTACACCTTC
TRBD1	TRBV7-2	TRBJ1-2	-	16	CASSLFGGTGNYGYTF	TGTGCCAGCAGTCTTTTCGGCGGGACAGGGAACTATGGCTACACCTTC
-	TRBV5-1	TRBJ2-3	-	15	CASSFTGPGADTQYF	TGCGCCAGCAGCTTCACAGGGCCGGGCGCAGATACGCAGTATTTT
-	TRBV15	TRBJ2-7	-	15	CATSTGGQSGPEQYF	TGTGCCACCAGCACCGGTGGACAGTCAGGTCCCGAGCAGTACTTC
-	TRBV27	TRBJ1-5	-	17	CASSLSVRGRGNQPQHF	TGTGCCAGCAGTTTATCAGTAAGGGGCCGGGGCAATCAGCCCCAGCATTTT
-	TRBV28	TRBJ1-4	-	16	CASSLWSQGGLRKLFF	TGTGCCAGCAGTTTATGGTCCCAGGGAGGATTGCGTAAACTGTTTTTT
-	TRBV6-6	TRBJ2-5	-	14	CASSYQSVQETQYF	TGTGCCAGCAGTTATCAAAGCGTGCAAGAGACCCAGTACTTC
-	TRBV28	TRBJ1-1	-	15	CASSTGNSMNTEAFF	TGTGCCAGCAGCACAGGGAATTCCATGAACACTGAAGCTTTCTTT
-	TRBV9	TRBJ2-5	-	11	CASSFEETQYF	TGTGCCAGCAGTTTTGAGGAGACCCAGTACTTC
TRBD1	TRBV7-9	TRBJ2-5	-	16	CASSFYRDRAQETQYF	TGTGCCAGCAGCTTCTACCGGGACAGGGCTCAAGAGACCCAGTACTTC
-	TRBV12-5	TRBJ2-2	-	15	CASGLAAGDTGELFF	TGTGCTAGTGGTTTGGCGGCAGGGGATACCGGGGAGCTGTTTTTT
-	TRBV6-5	TRBJ2-5	-	13	CASREAGRETQYF	TGTGCCAGCAGGGAGGCCGGACGGGAGACCCAGTACTTC
-	TRBV5-5	TRBJ1-2	-	15	CASNAEGTSNYGYTF	TGTGCCAGCAACGCGGAGGGGACCTCTAACTATGGCTACACCTTC
TRBD1	TRBV19	TRBJ1-5	-	12	CASGTGYQPQHF	TGTGCCAGTGGGACAGGCTATCAGCCCCAGCATTTT
TRBD2	TRBV6-1	TRBJ2-7	-	14	CASSVASGAYEQYF	TGTGCCAGCAGTGTAGCTAGCGGGGCCTACGAGCAGTACTTC
-	TRBV6-1	TRBJ1-2	-	16	CASSVPGHPERYGYTF	TGTGCCAGCAGTGTCCCGGGACACCCGGAGAGGTATGGCTACACCTTC
-	TRBV5-4	TRBJ1-2	few	12	CASSFERDGYTF	TGTGCCAGCAGCTTCGAGAGGGATGGCTACACCTTC